This passage covers 18 T cell receptor beta chains from one sample sequenced in a study of blood T cells in healthy people across ages. With a J-beta primer mix and a sample-barcoded 5' primer, a second PCR ran about 7 to 12 cycles. TCRdb reanalysed the 5' RACE reads using MiXCR and keeps one entry per CDR3 protein. The repertoire holds approximately 580,000 distinct CDR3 sequences, with less than 25% as singletons. The data were also submitted as part of a second study, on T cells of mothers and their children.

The sample consisted of blood. These receptors all come from a boy between 10 and 17 years old in good health.

The V gene is TRBV20-1, the J gene TRBJ2-7; 8 bases map to TRBD2. Germline V gene data show CDR1 as DFQATT and CDR2 as SNEGSKA (reference sequence). After removal of 5 bases from V and 0 bases from J, the junction contained 6 bases not matched to a gene. CDR3 length equals 14 residues. The CDR3 sequence is CSAPSGRFSYEQYF. DNA of the CDR3: TGCAGTGCTCCCAGCGGGAGATTCTCCTACGAGCAGTACTTC.

V usage is TRBV20-1 and J usage is TRBJ2-2; 8 nucleotides agree with TRBD1. Per germline, CDR1 DFQATT and CDR2 SNEGSKA (reference sequence). The length of the CDR3 is 15 residues. The ends lost 0 bases at V and 6 bases at J; junction bases unmatched: 6. CDR3 amino acids: CSARDPGGSAGELFF. CDR3 coding DNA: TGCAGTGCTAGAGATCCAGGGGGCTCCGCCGGGGAGCTGTTTTTT.

The rearrangement links TRBV6-1 to TRBJ2-7, with TRBD2 identical over 11 bases. With V trimmed by 6 bases and J by 1 base, 8 bases remained unmatched. This CDR3 has 16 amino acids. Germline loops: CDR1 MNHNS, CDR2 SASEGT. The CDR3 nucleotides are TGTGCCAGCAGCCACGGGCTAGCGGGAGGTTCCTACGAGCAGTACTTC. Its translation: CASSHGLAGGSYEQYF.

At least ten counts were recorded for this clonotype. The chain uses TRBV7-9 and TRBJ2-5; D might be TRBD1 or TRBD2, each matching 5 bases. V gave up 7 bases and J gave up 1 base, with 19 bases separating them. CDR3 length equals 16 residues. From germline, CDR1 is SEHNR and CDR2 FQNEAQ (reference sequence). CDR3 coding DNA: TGTGCCAGCACCGAATTGGGTAACGGGGCCCAAGAGACCCAGTACTTC. Protein: CASTELGNGAQETQYF.

This clonotype was seen more than once but under ten times. The junction departs from germline at one end; a sequencing error may be responsible. V usage is TRBV4-3 and J usage is TRBJ2-1, with D possibly being TRBD1 (5 bases). Germline CDR1 is LGHNA and CDR2 is YSLEER. There are 14 residues in the CDR3. CDR3 residues: CVSSQGERHNEQFF. The CDR3 DNA is TGCGTCAGCAGCCAAGGGGAACGCCACAATGAGCAGTTCTTC.

The J gene is TRBJ1-1, the V gene TRBV24-1; tentatively, D is TRBD1 (5 bases). Trimming stripped 5 bases from V and 5 bases from J, with 11 bases between. This CDR3 has 13 amino acids. The germline CDR1 and CDR2 sequences are KGHDR and SFDVKD. The CDR3 spells CATSGRGETEAFF. CDR3 bases: TGTGCCACCAGTGGGAGGGGCGAGACTGAAGCTTTCTTT.

The chain links TRBV19 to TRBJ2-5; D possibly corresponds to TRBD1 (6 bases). With the DNA end fitting TRBJ2-7 better, the J assignment may be wrong. This CDR3 has 14 amino acids. The germline gives CDR1 LNHDA, CDR2 SQIVND (reference sequence). The DNA of the CDR3 is TGTGCCAGTAGTATAGGAACAGGGCCCCACGAGCAGTACTTC. Translated, it gives CASSIGTGPHEQYF.

CDR3 DNA: TGTGCCATCAGCTCTGGACAGGGAAACGAACTGTTTTTT. It codes for CAISSGQGNELFF. The chain links TRBV10-3 to TRBJ1-4; 8 bases fit TRBD1. The germline V gene has CDR1 ENHRY and CDR2 SYGVKD. This CDR3 has 13 residues. J lost 12 bases, V lost 6 bases, and 9 bases had no gene match.

This clonotype has a handful of counts. The rearrangement uses TRBV11-2 and TRBJ2-6, with D possibly called TRBD1 or TRBD2 (5 bases each). Trimming took 2 bases from V and 3 from J, leaving 14 bases between them. The CDR3 is 17 residues long. In germline, CDR1 is SGHAT, CDR2 FQNNGV. The CDR3 loop reads CASSLLDGTGGANVLTF. As DNA, the CDR3 is TGTGCCAGCAGCTTATTGGACGGGACCGGTGGGGCCAACGTCCTGACTTTC.

This clonotype was seen only a few times. This chain connects TRBV4-3 to TRBJ2-5, with TRBD2 as a possible D gene (6 bases). Germline assignment: CDR1 LGHNA and CDR2 YSLEER. The CDR3 runs 13 residues. V lost 0 bases to trimming and J lost 8 bases, with 10 bases between them. CDR3 DNA sequence: TGCGCCAGCAGCCAAGAGGGGCGGGGCACCCAGTACTTC. Translation: CASSQEGRGTQYF.

This clonotype was seen more than once but under ten times. V and J are TRBV5-1 and TRBJ2-5, with D perhaps given as TRBD1 or TRBD2 (5 bases each). Germline V gives CDR1 SGHRS, CDR2 YFSETQ. This CDR3 is 12 amino acids long. Trimming removed 7 bases from V and 0 bases from J, with 7 bases in between. This CDR3 reads CASGTNQETQYF. CDR3 in DNA: TGCGCCAGCGGGACGAACCAAGAGACCCAGTACTTC.

The V gene is TRBV4-1, the J gene TRBJ2-7; TRBD2 is a possible D gene (6 bases). Germline V gene data show CDR1 as MGHRA and CDR2 as YSYEKL. The CDR3 covers 16 residues. V was pared by 1 base and J by 3 bases, with 16 bases between. The CDR3 nucleotides read TGCGCCAGCAGCCAAGGCCGAGGGACTGTGCTCTACGAGCAGTACTTC. It translates to CASSQGRGTVLYEQYF.

V is TRBV6-2 or TRBV6-3 and J is TRBJ2-7; TRBD2 agrees at 8 bases. The V gene end was trimmed by 2 bases and the J gene end by 8 bases; junction bases not matched to a gene: 5. Germline V gene data show CDR1 as MNHEY and CDR2 as SVGEGT. CDR3 length equals 13 residues. For the CDR3, the DNA is TGTGCCAGCAGTTACGCGGGAGGCCTGAAGCAGTACTTC. This sequence encodes CASSYAGGLKQYF.

The table lists this clonotype with a few counts. The chain links TRBV5-1 to TRBJ1-4, with no clear D. V was pared by 0 bases and J by 7 bases, with 7 bases between. The CDR3 contains 13 residues. Germline V lookup: CDR1 SGHRS, CDR2 YFSETQ. DNA for the CDR3: TGCGCCAGCAGCTTGGCCAAAGGTGAAAAACTGTTTTTT. It yields the protein CASSLAKGEKLFF.

The genes are TRBV6-2 or TRBV6-3 and TRBJ2-5; D remains ambiguous. Germline loops: CDR1 MNHEY, CDR2 SVGEGT. With 6 bases removed from V and 5 bases from J, the gap between germline ends came to 7 bases. CDR3 length: 11 residues. DNA of the CDR3: TGTGCCAGCAGAAGGGTGGAGACCCAGTACTTC. Amino acid sequence: CASRRVETQYF.

The chain uses TRBV20-1 and TRBJ1-2; the D gene is possibly TRBD1 (6 bases). V lost 2 bases and J lost 5, with 12 bases in between. The CDR3 has 13 residues. Germline-derived CDR1 and CDR2 are DFQATT and SNEGSKA (reference sequence). The CDR3 sequence: CSARLTGRYGYTF. The CDR3 nucleotides are TGCAGTGCTAGACTCACAGGGCGATATGGCTACACCTTC.

Only a few counts were recorded for this clonotype. The chain carries TRBV27 and TRBJ1-6; a possible D gene is TRBD1 (5 bases). The germline V gene has CDR1 MNHEY and CDR2 SMNVEV (reference sequence). V lost 6 bases and J lost 7, with 13 bases in between. This CDR3 contains 14 residues. In DNA form, the CDR3 reads TGTGCCAGCAGGGAAGGGGTGGCGAATTCACCCCTCCACTTT. Amino acid sequence: CASREGVANSPLHF.

This clonotype was counted between two and nine times. This is likely a read error, given that the CDR3 carries no conserved phenylalanine or tryptophan at its end. The chain links TRBV7-2 to TRBJ1-2; TRBD1 agrees at 8 bases. Germline assignment: CDR1 SGHTA and CDR2 FQGNSA. V lost 3 bases, J lost 7 bases, and 7 bases stayed unmatched. This CDR3 comprises 14 residues. The CDR3 loop reads CASSFGQGEGGYTL. CDR3 DNA sequence: TGTGCCAGCAGCTTCGGACAGGGCGAAGGTGGCTACACCCTC.